This TCR beta chain was recorded in a study of blood T cell repertoires in COVID-19. About the study: The analysed material was cDNA or gDNA that came from T cells, B-cell-depleted T cells, or PBMCs.

Methods used by the authors: By means of reference gene primer amplification, nucleated cell counts were estimated. The table came from immunoSEQ multiplex PCR; TCRdb's copy has only in-frame clones and leaves some out. V and J calls plus clone size are reproduced from that table; the DNA served to infer D and trimming. The sample includes roughly 130,000 clones, roughly 90% of them seen just once. Trimming took off 2 bases at V and 8 bases at J, with 16 bases between the two ends. The CDR3 is 15 residues long. Germline CDR1 is KGHSH and CDR2 is LQKENI. V gene TRBV18 combines with J gene TRBJ2-1; the D is unclear. The sequencing input was peripheral blood. The receptor was isolated from a man aged 45-65 years with active COVID-19. As DNA, the CDR3 is TGTGCCAGCTCACCAGGATGGCAGTCAGGCGATGAGCAGTTCTTC. It specifies CASSPGWQSGDEQFF.